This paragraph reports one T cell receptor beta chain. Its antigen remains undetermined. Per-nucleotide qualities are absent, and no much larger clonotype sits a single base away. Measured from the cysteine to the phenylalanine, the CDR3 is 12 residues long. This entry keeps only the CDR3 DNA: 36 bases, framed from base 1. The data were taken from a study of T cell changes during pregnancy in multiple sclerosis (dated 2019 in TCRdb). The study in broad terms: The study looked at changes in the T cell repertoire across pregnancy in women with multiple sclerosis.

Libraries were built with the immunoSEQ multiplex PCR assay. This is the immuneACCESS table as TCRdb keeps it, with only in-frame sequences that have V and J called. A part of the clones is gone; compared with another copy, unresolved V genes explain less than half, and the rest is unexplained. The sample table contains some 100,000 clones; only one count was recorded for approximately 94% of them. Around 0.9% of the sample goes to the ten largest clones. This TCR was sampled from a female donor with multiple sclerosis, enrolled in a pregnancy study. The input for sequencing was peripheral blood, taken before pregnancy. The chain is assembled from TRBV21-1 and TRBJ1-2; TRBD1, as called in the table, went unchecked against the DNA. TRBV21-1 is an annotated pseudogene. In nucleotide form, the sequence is TGTGCCAGCTATAAACACAGGGCCGGCTACACCTTC. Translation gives CASYKHRAGYTF.